This T cell receptor (beta chain) was documented in a study of cytomegalovirus exposure and HLA in healthy donors. The wider study: Caucasian-associated ancestry cluster membership applied to 75% to 85% of nearly 400 genotyped donors. Whole-study results and caveats: TCR beta chains numbering more than 150 were designated cytomegalovirus-associated. The productive fraction for most TCR beta V segments was about 90% or about 30% in an earlier analysis.

As for this clone: As yet, its antigen is unknown.

PCR amplification relied on 60 Vbeta primers (plus 13 Jbeta primers). Original data processing: Unique TCR beta chains numbered 60 million to 100 million in a later analysis, with about 11 million shared. Sequenced by immunoSEQ multiplex PCR; TCRdb stores in-frame clones only, minus some. Clonal size and the V and J genes are those of that table, whereas D and trimming came from the DNA. The sample records 100,000 to 150,000 clones, 15% to 20% being singletons. Sequenced sample: PBMCs. The source is a female donor in good health and CMV-seropositive.

The CDR3 nucleotides are TGTGCCAGCAGTTACCTTTGGACAGGGCTTTTCTATGGCTACACCTTC. This codes for CASSYLWTGLFYGYTF. The chain employs TRBV6-5 and TRBJ1-2; 8 bases line up with TRBD1. CDR1 and CDR2 from the germline V gene are MNHEY and SVGAGI. J was trimmed by 4 bases and V by 2 bases; bases with no gene match: 9. This CDR3 region has 16 residues.